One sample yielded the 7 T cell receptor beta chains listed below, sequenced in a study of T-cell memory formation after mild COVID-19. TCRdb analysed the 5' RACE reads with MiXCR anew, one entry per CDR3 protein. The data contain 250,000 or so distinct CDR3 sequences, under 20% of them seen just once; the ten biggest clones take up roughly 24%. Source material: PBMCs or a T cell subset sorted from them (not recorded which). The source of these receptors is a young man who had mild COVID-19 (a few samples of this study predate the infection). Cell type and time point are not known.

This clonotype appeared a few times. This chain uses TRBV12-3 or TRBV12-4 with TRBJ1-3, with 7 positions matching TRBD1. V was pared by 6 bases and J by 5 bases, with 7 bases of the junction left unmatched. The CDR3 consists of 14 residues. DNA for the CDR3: TGTGCCAGCAGCCAAAGGGACAGAAGAAACACCATATATTTT. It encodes CASSQRDRRNTIYF.

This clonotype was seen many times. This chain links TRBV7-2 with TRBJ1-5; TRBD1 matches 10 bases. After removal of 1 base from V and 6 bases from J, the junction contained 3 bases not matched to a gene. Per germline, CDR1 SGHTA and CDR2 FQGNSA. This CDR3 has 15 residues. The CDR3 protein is CASSLGQGAGQPQHF. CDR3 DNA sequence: TGTGCCAGCAGCTTAGGACAGGGGGCAGGTCAGCCCCAGCATTTT.

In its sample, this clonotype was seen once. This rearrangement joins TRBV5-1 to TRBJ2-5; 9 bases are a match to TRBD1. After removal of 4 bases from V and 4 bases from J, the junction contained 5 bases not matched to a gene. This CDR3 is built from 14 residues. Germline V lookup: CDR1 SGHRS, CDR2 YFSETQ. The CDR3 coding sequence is TGCGCCAGCAGCCGGGGACAGGGTGGAGAGACCCAGTACTTC. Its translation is CASSRGQGGETQYF.

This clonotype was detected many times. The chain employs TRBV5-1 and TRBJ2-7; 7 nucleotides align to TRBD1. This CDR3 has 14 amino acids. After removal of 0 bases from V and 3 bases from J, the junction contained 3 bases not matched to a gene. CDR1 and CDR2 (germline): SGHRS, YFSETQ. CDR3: CASSLEGQIYEQYF. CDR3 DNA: TGCGCCAGCAGCTTGGAGGGACAGATCTACGAGCAGTACTTC.

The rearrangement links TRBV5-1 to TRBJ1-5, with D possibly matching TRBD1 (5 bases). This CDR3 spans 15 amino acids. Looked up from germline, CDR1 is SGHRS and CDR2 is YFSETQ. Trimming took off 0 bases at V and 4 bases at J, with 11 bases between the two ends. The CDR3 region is CASSLGGRNNQPQHF. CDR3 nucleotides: TGCGCCAGCAGCTTGGGGGGACGGAATAATCAGCCCCAGCATTTT.

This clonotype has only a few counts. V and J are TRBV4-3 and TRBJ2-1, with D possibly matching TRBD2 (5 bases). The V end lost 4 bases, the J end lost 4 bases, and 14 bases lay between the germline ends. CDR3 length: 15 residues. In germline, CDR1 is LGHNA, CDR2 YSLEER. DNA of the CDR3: TGCGCCAGCAGCCGGATGAGCGGCAATTACAATGAGCAGTTCTTC. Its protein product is CASSRMSGNYNEQFF.

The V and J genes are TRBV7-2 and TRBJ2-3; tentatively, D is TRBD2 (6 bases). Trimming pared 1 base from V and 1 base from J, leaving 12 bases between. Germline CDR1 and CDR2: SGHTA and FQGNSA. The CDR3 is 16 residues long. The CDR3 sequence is CASSLVSGGGTDTQYF. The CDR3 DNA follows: TGTGCCAGCAGCTTAGTTTCTGGCGGGGGCACAGATACGCAGTATTTT.